The clone carrying this T cell receptor (beta chain) was detected once. Its antigen is undetermined. This was the immunoSEQ version 4 assay in survey mode. Profiling relied on immunoSEQ multiplex PCR, and the TCRdb table lists in-frame clones only, not all of them. The sample carries 40,000 to 55,000 clones, more than 80% recorded once. Anti-CD3/anti-CD28 beads served as a nonspecific positive control stimulus. CD4+ T cells upregulating both CD40 ligand and CD69 were sorted as responding cells. These data originate in a study of persistence of HIV-infected CD4 T cells. Germline V lookup: CDR1 LNHDA, CDR2 SQIVND (reference sequence). Trimming took 6 bases from V and 3 from J; bases not matched to a gene: 5. CDR3 size: 14 residues. Whole-study findings and limits: TCR analyses could not target the rare provirus-carrying CMV-responding cells.

This receptor was identified in an adult woman with HIV who was CMV-seropositive. Sample: CD4+ T cells sorted from PBMCs after roughly 17-hour stimulation, taken from a patient who received antiretroviral therapy. The chain carries TRBV19 and TRBJ1-1, with 9 positions matching TRBD1. CDR3 DNA: TGTGCCAGTAGCGAAGGACAGGGGTACACTGAAGCTTTCTTT. Its protein product is CASSEGQGYTEAFF.